One and the same sample provided the 12 T cell receptor beta chains below, sequenced in a study of blood T cell repertoires in COVID-19. Measured with immunoSEQ multiplex PCR; TCRdb has only the in-frame clones, and not every one. This sample yields roughly 250,000 clones, of which 84% are seen a single time; roughly 8.6% belongs to the top ten. Input material: peripheral blood. These receptors were collected from a human donor in a cohort sampled during active COVID-19.

V gene TRBV3-1 (or the pseudogene TRBV3-2) combines with J gene TRBJ2-1, with 7 nucleotides matching TRBD1. The CDR3 consists of 16 residues. The V gene end was trimmed by 4 bases and the J gene end by 5 bases; junction bases not matched to a gene: 11. Per the germline V gene, CDR1 is LGHDT and CDR2 is YNNKEL (reference sequence). The CDR3 sequence: CASSPWAGTDDNEQFF. The CDR3 DNA reads TGTGCCAGCAGCCCGTGGGCCGGGACAGATGACAATGAGCAGTTCTTC.

The V gene is TRBV29-1, the J gene TRBJ2-7, with D maybe TRBD2 (5 bases). V shed 7 bases and J shed 0 bases, with 13 bases lying between them. This CDR3 comprises 13 residues. Germline V gene sequence: CDR1 SQVTM, CDR2 ANQGSEA. Here the CDR3 reads CSASRGSSYEQYF. The CDR3 DNA sequence: TGCAGCGCTTCTCGGGGTAGCTCCTACGAGCAGTACTTC.

The sample holds one count of this clone. The chain recombines TRBV6-5 with TRBJ2-7; D gene ambiguous. V lost 2 bases and J 5 bases, leaving 7 bases between the germline ends. Germline V gene data show CDR1 as MNHEY and CDR2 as SVGAGI. The CDR3 has 12 amino acids. The DNA for the CDR3 is TGTGCCAGCAGTTACGTGGGCGACGAGCAGTACTTC. It yields the protein CASSYVGDEQYF.

Only one count was recorded for this clone. The V gene is TRBV2, the J gene TRBJ1-2; D perhaps matches TRBD1 (6 bases). Trimming left V 7 bases short and J 4 bases short, with 13 bases between. Germline V gives CDR1 SNHLY, CDR2 FYNNEI. The CDR3 sequence is 13 residues long. The CDR3 is CASTGRGSYGYTF. The CDR3 DNA sequence: TGTGCCAGCACTGGCAGGGGTTCCTATGGCTACACCTTC.

The V gene is TRBV5-1, the J gene TRBJ2-1, with TRBD2 matching over 8 bases. The length of the CDR3 is 15 residues. J gave up 8 bases and V 0 bases, and 7 bases lay outside the gene matches. Germline CDR1 SGHRS, CDR2 YFSETQ. The CDR3 DNA follows: TGCGCCAGCAGCTTGGGGGGTAGCGGGGTCGATGAGCAGTTCTTC. It specifies CASSLGGSGVDEQFF. The whole variable domain, filled in from reference TRBV5-1 and TRBJ2-1, reads KAGVTQTPRYLIKTRGQQVTLSCSPISGHRSVSWYQQTPGQGLQFLFEYFSETQRNKGNFPGRFSGRQFSNSRSEMNVSTLELGDSALYLCASSLGGSGVDEQFFGPGTRLTVL.

The J gene is TRBJ1-2, the V gene TRBV28, with 7 bases identical to TRBD1. Germline loops: CDR1 MDHEN, CDR2 SYDVKM. The CDR3 sequence is 13 residues long. V gave up 5 bases and J gave up 4 bases; unmatched junction bases: 4. In nucleotides, the CDR3 is TGTGCCAGCAGTATACAGGGGACCTATGGCTACACCTTC. It translates to CASSIQGTYGYTF.

The chain uses TRBV5-4 and TRBJ2-3; tentative D call: TRBD2 (5 bases). The ends were cut back, 0 bases at V and 2 bases at J, with 13 bases in the middle. From germline, CDR1 is SGHNT and CDR2 YYREEE (reference sequence). The CDR3 spans 16 residues. The CDR3, as DNA: TGTGCCAGCAGCTTGGCCTTAGCGAGCCCCACAGATACGCAGTATTTT. It codes for CASSLALASPTDTQYF.

The rearrangement uses TRBV18 and TRBJ2-5, with a tentative D call TRBD1 (5 bases). Germline V gene sequence: CDR1 KGHSH, CDR2 LQKENI. The CDR3 totals 15 residues. V lost 6 bases and J 2 bases, leaving 16 bases between the germline ends. The CDR3: CASSPDQTVQETQYF. CDR3 bases: TGTGCCAGCTCCCCCGACCAGACAGTACAAGAGACCCAGTACTTC.

This chain joins TRBV10-3 and TRBJ2-6; D gene unclear. Trimming pared 2 bases from V and 2 bases from J, leaving 10 bases between. Germline lookup yields CDR1 ENHRY and CDR2 SYGVKD. The length of the CDR3 is 16 residues. The CDR3 DNA is TGTGCCATCAGTGAGGCGATTTCGGCTGGGGCCAACGTCCTGACTTTC. Encoded protein: CAISEAISAGANVLTF.

The V call is TRBV13, the J call TRBJ2-7, with a possible D match to TRBD1 (6 bases). CDR3 length equals 15 residues. The germline V gene encodes CDR1 PRHDT and CDR2 FYEKMQ (reference sequence). V was pared by 1 base and J by 0 bases, with 10 bases between. The CDR3 is CASSLEGDTSYEQYF. The CDR3, as DNA: TGTGCCAGCAGCTTAGAAGGGGACACCTCCTACGAGCAGTACTTC.

This chain uses TRBV7-2 with TRBJ2-7; TRBD2 might be the D (5 bases). Trimming removed 4 bases from V and 1 base from J, with 11 bases in between. This CDR3 has 14 residues. The germline gives CDR1 SGHTA, CDR2 FQGNSA. The CDR3 loop reads CASSSGVASYEQYF. In DNA form, the CDR3 reads TGTGCCAGCAGCTCCGGGGTAGCATCCTACGAGCAGTACTTC.

The chain carries TRBV5-1 and TRBJ2-1; a possible D gene is TRBD1 (5 bases). This CDR3 comprises 22 residues. CDR1 and CDR2 (germline): SGHRS, YFSETQ. V lost 2 bases and J lost 7, with 37 bases in between. CDR3 nucleotide sequence: TGCGCCAGCAGCTTCGCCACCGATTACAGGTTAAAGTCTACAGGCCCACAGAATGAGCAGTTCTTC. Its translation: CASSFATDYRLKSTGPQNEQFF.